This T cell receptor beta chain was recorded in a study of blood T cell repertoires in COVID-19 (dated by TCRdb to 2019 to 2021). Background for the entire study: Collaborator samples came from the United States, Italy and Spain and covered acute and convalescent phases of COVID-19. The material from the prospective study consisted of cDNA or gDNA derived from T cells, B-cell-depleted T cells, or PBMCs. Deeply sampled blood TCRbeta repertoires from subjects exposed to, actively infected with, or recovered from COVID-19 were included in the dataset. The repertoires were released in a freely available public database meant as a resource for research on the immune response to SARS-CoV-2. Sample metadata almost always included a de-identified subject ID, COVID-19 status, age in years and sex. The samples were drawn from the first 160 participants of the ongoing ImmuneRACE study and from 950 to 1,500 subjects provided by 6 global collaborators. Where available, HLA class I and class II types were taken from metadata supplied by the sample provider and were not determined by assay-based typing. The paper as a whole reports these results and caveats: Clinical and demographic metadata were provided uncurated, with the amount varying by source and participant.

TCRbeta CDR3 regions were amplified from genomic DNA by means of the immunoSEQ Assay, a bias-controlled multiplex PCR. The study's own analysis went as follows. The number of nucleated cells in each sample was estimated by amplification of reference gene primers within the assay. To quantify the absolute abundance of each unique TCRbeta CDR3 rearrangement, sequence reads were collapsed and filtered. For each sample, productive Simpson clonality was calculated as the square root of Simpson's diversity index across productive rearrangements. In its TCRdb copy, this immuneACCESS table keeps in-frame sequences only and misses some clones. Where compared with another copy, unresolved V genes explain less than half of these, and the others have no known cause. V and J calls plus clone size are reproduced from that table; the DNA served to infer D and trimming. A total of approximately 240,000 clones appear in this sample, 80% to 90% of them only once. The ten largest clones represent over 2.5% of the sample.

Another Seattle source contributed samples from volunteer blood donors who had recovered from COVID-19. The collaborating institutions used their own protocols to collect whole blood in K2EDTA tubes. For TCRbeta analysis, collaborators shipped samples as frozen whole blood, isolated PBMCs, or DNA extracted from either of those sample types. CDR1 and CDR2 (MDHEN, SYDVKM) derive from the germline V gene. Trimming takes 7 bases off V and 8 bases off J; junction bases not matched to a gene: 8. CDR3 length: 14 amino acids, cysteine to phenylalanine. The read is trimmed to its CDR3 DNA, 42 bases read in frame from base 1. For this clone: Its antigen remains undetermined. Base qualities are missing; no much larger clone stands one base away.

The chain is made from TRBV28 and TRBJ1-6, with TRBD1 matching 7 junction bases. Sequenced input: peripheral blood. This sequence was found in a man between 45 and 60 years old who had recovered from COVID-19. CDR3 region: CASIRGQSYSPLHF. The DNA is TGTGCCAGCATCCGGGGACAGAGCTATTCACCCCTCCACTTT.